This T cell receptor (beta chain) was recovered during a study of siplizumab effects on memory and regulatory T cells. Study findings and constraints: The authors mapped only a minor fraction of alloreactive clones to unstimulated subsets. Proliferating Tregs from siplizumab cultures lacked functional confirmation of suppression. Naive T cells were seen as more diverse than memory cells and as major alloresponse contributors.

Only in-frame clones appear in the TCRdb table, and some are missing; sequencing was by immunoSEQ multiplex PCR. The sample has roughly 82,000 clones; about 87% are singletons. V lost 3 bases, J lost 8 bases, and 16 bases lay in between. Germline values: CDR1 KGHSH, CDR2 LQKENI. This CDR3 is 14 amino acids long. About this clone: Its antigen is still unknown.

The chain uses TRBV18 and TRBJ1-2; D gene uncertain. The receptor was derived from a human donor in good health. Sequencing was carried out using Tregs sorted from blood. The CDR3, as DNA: TGTGCCAGCTCACCGGCTGCATACGTCCAGGGCTACACCTTC. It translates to CASSPAAYVQGYTF.